This is a list of T cell receptor beta chains from one sample in a study of cytomegalovirus exposure and HLA in healthy donors. Assay: immunoSEQ multiplex PCR; the TCRdb copy retains only in-frame clones and omits some. The sample yields 170,000 or so clones, around 84% seen once. Sequencing was carried out using PBMCs. The receptors stem from a man between 18 and 29 years old in good health and CMV-seronegative. The CDR3 runs from the conserved cysteine through the conserved F or W. Fields, in order: CDR3 DNA, CDR3 protein, J gene, V gene, clone size, D gene. A D gene is named only where the DNA matches it firmly. Size is stated for part of the rows, as once, few or many counts, or as a class when the clone is expanded.

CDR3nt: TGTGCCAGCTCAAGGGTAGGGGCCGCTAATGAAAAACTGTTTTTT
CDR3aa: CASSRVGAANEKLFF
j_gene: TRBJ1-4
v_gene: TRBV25-1
abundance: .
d_gene: .

CDR3nt: TGCGCCAGCAGCCAAGATGGGAGGAACACCGGGGAGCTGTTTTTT
CDR3aa: CASSQDGRNTGELFF
j_gene: TRBJ2-2
v_gene: TRBV4-3
abundance: .
d_gene: .

CDR3nt: TGCGCCAGCAGCTTGGCCGTAAGGACTAGCGGGGAAGATACGCAGTATTTT
CDR3aa: CASSLAVRTSGEDTQYF
j_gene: TRBJ2-3
v_gene: TRBV5-1
abundance: .
d_gene: TRBD2

CDR3nt: TGTGCCAGCAGCCCCAGGACAGGGATCGAGACCCAGTACTTC
CDR3aa: CASSPRTGIETQYF
j_gene: TRBJ2-5
v_gene: TRBV11-2
abundance: .
d_gene: TRBD1

CDR3nt: TGTGCCAGCAGCCTAGCGCGGGACACCGGGGAGCTGTTTTTT
CDR3aa: CASSLARDTGELFF
j_gene: TRBJ2-2
v_gene: TRBV7-2
abundance: .
d_gene: .

CDR3nt: TGTGCCAGTAGTAAACAGGGAAAAGGGAATCAGCCCCAGCATTTT
CDR3aa: CASSKQGKGNQPQHF
j_gene: TRBJ1-5
v_gene: TRBV19
abundance: once
d_gene: .

CDR3nt: TGTGCCAGCAGCTTAGCGTCAGGGAGGGAGACTGAAGCTTTCTTT
CDR3aa: CASSLASGRETEAFF
j_gene: TRBJ1-1
v_gene: TRBV7-9
abundance: few
d_gene: .

CDR3nt: TGCGCCGGCCGCGGCGGGGGTTCAGATACGCAGTATTTT
CDR3aa: CAGRGGGSDTQYF
j_gene: TRBJ2-3
v_gene: TRBV4-1
abundance: few
d_gene: TRBD2

CDR3nt: TGTGCCAGTAGTCCCGGGACACCGTACCAAGAGACCCAGTACTTC
CDR3aa: CASSPGTPYQETQYF
j_gene: TRBJ2-5
v_gene: TRBV19
abundance: once
d_gene: .

CDR3nt: TGTGCCAGCAGCCCTGACAGCTATCAGCCCCAGCATTTT
CDR3aa: CASSPDSYQPQHF
j_gene: TRBJ1-5
v_gene: TRBV7-9
abundance: .
d_gene: .

CDR3nt: TGTGCCAGCAGTTACTCCTTGGACAGGGGCACTGAAGCTTTCTTT
CDR3aa: CASSYSLDRGTEAFF
j_gene: TRBJ1-1
v_gene: TRBV6-5
abundance: .
d_gene: TRBD1

CDR3nt: TGTGCCAGCAGGTGGGGGGACACTGAAGCTTTCTTT
CDR3aa: CASRWGDTEAFF
j_gene: TRBJ1-1
v_gene: TRBV25-1
abundance: .
d_gene: .

CDR3nt: TGCGCCAGCAAACTTGGACTAGCGAGTTCCCCAACCCTCACAGATACGCAGTATTTT
CDR3aa: CASKLGLASSPTLTDTQYF
j_gene: TRBJ2-3
v_gene: TRBV5-1
abundance: once
d_gene: TRBD2

CDR3nt: TGTGCCAGCAGTTTAGTCGGCGGGGGAGACTACGAGCAGTACTTC
CDR3aa: CASSLVGGGDYEQYF
j_gene: TRBJ2-7
v_gene: TRBV27
abundance: few
d_gene: TRBD2

CDR3nt: TGTGCCAGCAGCAAAGCGCTTGGGGCAGGAGCCTCCTACGAGCAGTACTTC
CDR3aa: CASSKALGAGASYEQYF
j_gene: TRBJ2-7
v_gene: TRBV21-1
abundance: .
d_gene: .

CDR3nt: TGTGCCAGCAGGGCAGGGTGGTCGTCGGACACTGAAGCTTTCTTT
CDR3aa: CASRAGWSSDTEAFF
j_gene: TRBJ1-1
v_gene: TRBV2
abundance: .
d_gene: .

CDR3nt: TGTGCCAGCAGCGTAGCTAGCGGGGGGAGGTTCGAGCAGTACTTC
CDR3aa: CASSVASGGRFEQYF
j_gene: TRBJ2-7
v_gene: TRBV9
abundance: .
d_gene: TRBD2

CDR3nt: TGTGCCAGCAGCCCCGGGTCTAGGGATACGCAGTATTTT
CDR3aa: CASSPGSRDTQYF
j_gene: TRBJ2-3
v_gene: TRBV21-1
abundance: .
d_gene: .

CDR3nt: TGTGCCATCAGTGAGTGGACAGGGTCCACAGATACGCAGTATTTT
CDR3aa: CAISEWTGSTDTQYF
j_gene: TRBJ2-3
v_gene: TRBV10-3
abundance: .
d_gene: TRBD1

CDR3nt: TGCGCCAGCAGCCCGACTAGCGGAGGGGGCGTTAGCACAGATACGCAGTATTTT
CDR3aa: CASSPTSGGGVSTDTQYF
j_gene: TRBJ2-3
v_gene: TRBV4-1
abundance: .
d_gene: TRBD2

CDR3nt: TGTGCCAGCACCCAACCGGGACTAGCGGCGTACGAGCAGTACTTC
CDR3aa: CASTQPGLAAYEQYF
j_gene: TRBJ2-7
v_gene: TRBV6-5
abundance: .
d_gene: TRBD2

CDR3nt: TGTGCCAGCAGGAGACAGGGTGGGCACAATGAGCAGTTCTTC
CDR3aa: CASRRQGGHNEQFF
j_gene: TRBJ2-1
v_gene: TRBV6-4
abundance: .
d_gene: TRBD1